The clone carrying this T cell receptor beta chain was seen only a few times. Using its own MiXCR run on the 5' RACE reads, TCRdb lists one record per CDR3 protein. The profile shows approximately 470,000 distinct CDR3 sequences, approximately 15% of them singletons. This entry comes from a study of identical twins. The V and J ends lost 10 bases and 1 base respectively, with 13 bases between them. Germline V gene sequence: CDR1 MNHEY, CDR2 SVGEGT. The CDR3 is made up of 13 amino acids. This sample was shared with a second study, whose subject was yellow fever vaccine responses in identical twins.

This rearrangement joins TRBV6-2 or TRBV6-3 to TRBJ2-5; either TRBD1 or TRBD2 may supply D (6 bases each). The material sequenced was CD4+ T cells sorted from blood. The receptor was derived from a woman aged 18-29 years in good health. DNA for the CDR3: TGTGCCACTCCGGGGGCGATCCAAGAGACCCAGTACTTC. It is translated as CATPGAIQETQYF.